Listed here are 14 T cell receptor beta chains from one sample, sequenced in a study of shared T cell receptors in the human thymus. Here immunoSEQ multiplex PCR was the method, and the copy in TCRdb shows in-frame clones only, minus some. The sample records roughly 550,000 clones, 75% to 80% being singletons. The sample also formed part of further work on human thymus T cells.

Source material: thymocytes. The receptors were gathered from a boy in the first two years of life with a congenital heart defect.

The gene calls are TRBV5-3 and TRBJ2-7, with D possibly being TRBD2 (7 bases). TRBV5-3 is classed as an ORF, of uncertain function. V was clipped by 4 bases and J by 0 bases, with 20 bases between them. The CDR3 is 17 amino acids. For the CDR3, the DNA is TGTGCCAGAAGCCCCTGCGGGGGCAGCGGGGACTCCTACGAGCAGTACTTC. Translation: CARSPCGGSGDSYEQYF.

The genes are TRBV11-2 and TRBJ1-4, with TRBD1 matching over 9 bases. Trimming at V came to 5 bases and at J to 7 bases, leaving 8 bases not matched to a gene. CDR1 and CDR2 from the germline V gene are SGHAT and FQNNGV. The CDR3 totals 15 residues. The CDR3 spells CASSAWDRAGEKLFF. The DNA for the CDR3 is TGTGCCAGCAGCGCCTGGGACAGGGCCGGTGAAAAACTGTTTTTT.

As regards this clone: Since no conserved phenylalanine or tryptophan closes the CDR3, a read error is the likely cause. It is unclear where the CDR3 begins or ends on the DNA, so no DNA is shown, and the CDR3 is as TCRdb lists it. The chain is built from TRBV12-2 and TRBJ1-1. TRBV12-2 counts as a pseudogene. Counting both end residues, the CDR3 totals 11 amino acids. CDR3: CASRSPATGIL.

The V gene is TRBV21-1, the J gene TRBJ2-7; the table gives TRBD2 as D, unverified against the DNA. TRBV21-1 is a recognized pseudogene. This CDR3 region has 16 residues. The CDR3 protein is CASSAPSSGRSDEQYF. CDR3 nucleotide sequence: TGTGCCAGCAGCGCCCCCTCTAGCGGGAGAAGCGACGAGCAGTACTTC.

V is TRBV27 and J is TRBJ2-7; D may be TRBD1 (6 bases). The CDR3 extends over 15 amino acids. CDR1 is MNHEY and CDR2 is SMNVEV in the germline V gene (reference sequence). The V and J ends lost 6 bases and 3 bases respectively, with 18 bases between them. CDR3 coding DNA: TGTGCCAGCAGCCGTTCTAAGGACAGCCGCTACGAGCAGTACTTC. This encodes CASSRSKDSRYEQYF.

This rearrangement joins TRBV27 to TRBJ2-1; 11 bases fit TRBD2. Unmatched junction bases numbered 8, after V lost 0 bases and J lost 7 bases. CDR1 is MNHEY and CDR2 is SMNVEV in the germline V gene (reference sequence). This CDR3 contains 17 residues. CDR3 sequence: CASSLSPLSGRGNEQFF. The CDR3 DNA sequence: TGTGCCAGCAGTTTATCGCCCCTTAGCGGGAGGGGAAATGAGCAGTTCTTC.

The chain is built from TRBV5-6 and TRBJ2-1; TRBD2 agrees at 7 bases. V trimming: 2 bases; J trimming: 2 bases; junction bases outside the gene matches: 7. CDR1 is SGHDT, CDR2 YYEEEE, per germline. The length of the CDR3 is 16 residues. The CDR3 reads CASSFLSGTTYNEQFF. In DNA, the CDR3 is TGTGCCAGCAGCTTTCTTTCTGGGACTACCTACAATGAGCAGTTCTTC.

The V and J genes are TRBV4-3 and TRBJ1-1; 8 bases match TRBD1. Germline CDR1 LGHNA, CDR2 YSLEER. The V gene end was trimmed by 4 bases and the J gene end by 1 base; junction bases not matched to a gene: 2. There are 14 residues in the CDR3. This CDR3 reads CASSLTGGNTEAFF. DNA for the CDR3: TGCGCCAGCAGCCTTACAGGGGGGAACACTGAAGCTTTCTTT.

The V call is TRBV15, the J call TRBJ2-3, with a weak D call TRBD2 (6 bases). The ends were cut back, 5 bases at V and 2 bases at J, with 11 bases in the middle. This CDR3 is built from 14 residues. Germline V gives CDR1 LNHNV, CDR2 YYDKDF (reference sequence). CDR3 bases: TGTGCCACCAGCGTGGCGGGAAACACAGATACGCAGTATTTT. This encodes CATSVAGNTDTQYF.

This sequence joins TRBV12-5 and TRBJ2-7, with 16 bases lining up with TRBD2. Looked up from germline, CDR1 is LGHNT and CDR2 is FRNRAP. After removal of 5 bases from V and 5 bases from J, the junction contained 12 bases not matched to a gene. CDR3 size: 18 residues. In nucleotides, the CDR3 is TGTGCTAGTGGTCCCGAGCCCGGGACTAGCGGGAGGGCCGACGAGCAGTACTTC. Translated, it gives CASGPEPGTSGRADEQYF.

This clone was seen a handful of times. The CDR3 region is CSVERQGEFF. The CDR3 bases are TGCAGCGTTGAACGACAGGGGGAGTTCTTC. This chain joins TRBV29-1 and TRBJ2-1; 9 positions agree with TRBD1. The ends lost 2 bases at V and 14 bases at J; junction bases unmatched: 1. CDR3 size: 10 residues. The V gene's germline CDR1 is SQVTM and CDR2 ANQGSEA.

J is TRBJ2-7 and V is TRBV7-3; a possible D gene is TRBD2 (6 bases). Trimming took off 2 bases at V and 2 bases at J, with 22 bases between the two ends. Per germline, CDR1 SGHTA and CDR2 FQGTGA. The CDR3 length is 18 residues. CDR3 amino acids: CASSLAGRIPPGTYEQYF. The CDR3 coding sequence is TGTGCCAGCAGCTTAGCGGGACGGATCCCGCCGGGGACCTACGAGCAGTACTTC.

This chain connects TRBV7-2 to TRBJ2-5; 10 nucleotides agree with TRBD1. Trimming removed 4 bases from V and 5 bases from J; junction bases left unmatched: 4. This CDR3 has 14 amino acids. Germline CDR1 is SGHTA and CDR2 is FQGNSA. The CDR3 spells CASSYGTGAETQYF. CDR3 sequence (DNA): TGTGCCAGCAGCTACGGGACAGGGGCTGAGACCCAGTACTTC.

The rearrangement joins TRBV4-1 to TRBJ2-7; TRBD1 matches at 7 bases. The CDR3 covers 15 residues. Germline CDR1 and CDR2: MGHRA and YSYEKL. After removal of 2 bases from V and 1 base from J, the junction contained 5 bases not matched to a gene. CDR3 nucleotide sequence: TGCGCCAGCAGCCAACTCCGGGACAGATCCTACGAGCAGTACTTC. Translating it yields CASSQLRDRSYEQYF.